The sequence of this TCR beta chain was determined in a study of blood T cell repertoires in COVID-19. Study in general: Acute and convalescent COVID-19 specimens originated in the United States, Italy and Spain.

Libraries were prepared by immunoSEQ multiplex PCR; TCRdb keeps only in-frame clonotypes and omits some of them. The repertoire holds around 380,000 clones, 70% to 85% seen once, with roughly 1.2% in the top ten. Germline CDR1 and CDR2: SQVTM and ANQGSEA. This CDR3 contains 16 residues. V was cut by 1 base and J by 5 bases, with 20 bases left in between. The chain uses TRBV29-1 and TRBJ1-2; D is possibly TRBD1 (6 bases). The sample taken for sequencing was peripheral blood. The clonotype comes from a human donor with acute or convalescent COVID-19. The donor label of this sample is uncertain. This chain's CDR3 is CSVEAAGGSVLYGYTF. The CDR3 DNA reads as TGCAGCGTTGAAGCGGCTGGGGGCAGTGTTCTTTATGGCTACACCTTC.